The next 6 T cell receptor beta chains were all read from a single sample in a study of cytomegalovirus exposure and HLA in healthy donors. The PCR had 60 Vbeta and 13 Jbeta primers. Clones were read by immunoSEQ multiplex PCR, and TCRdb kept only the in-frame ones, dropping some. This table holds about 170,000 clones, under 85% found once. Sequenced input: PBMCs. The receptors derive from a woman aged 18-30 years in good health and CMV-seropositive.

V gene TRBV4-1 combines with J gene TRBJ1-1; D possibly corresponds to TRBD1 (5 bases). This CDR3 has 16 amino acids. Trimming left V 4 bases short and J 3 bases short, with 18 bases between. CDR1 is MGHRA and CDR2 is YSYEKL in the germline V gene. DNA of the CDR3: TGCGCCAGCAGCCCTCACTCATACACGGGGGACACTGAAGCTTTCTTT. As protein: CASSPHSYTGDTEAFF.

The rearrangement links TRBV5-4 to TRBJ1-2; possible D gene TRBD1, 6 bases. V lost 1 base, J lost 4 bases, and 20 bases lay in between. This CDR3 is built from 17 residues. Germline V gene sequence: CDR1 SGHNT, CDR2 YYREEE (reference sequence). CDR3 amino acids: CASSLPQGERGFYGYTF. The CDR3 nucleotides read TGTGCCAGCAGCTTGCCACAGGGCGAAAGGGGCTTCTATGGCTACACCTTC.

In its sample, this clone was seen a few times. V usage is TRBV10-3 and J usage is TRBJ2-7, with 7 bases fitting TRBD2. There are 13 residues in the CDR3. The V gene end was trimmed by 11 bases and the J gene end by 1 base; junction bases not matched to a gene: 8. Germline CDR1 ENHRY, CDR2 SYGVKD. Here the CDR3 reads CAVGRAGSYEQYF. The CDR3 nucleotides are TGTGCCGTCGGTCGAGCGGGGTCCTACGAGCAGTACTTC.

This clone was counted only a few times. The V gene is TRBV30, the J gene TRBJ2-4; no firm D call. CDR1 and CDR2 (germline): GTSNPN, SVGIG (reference sequence). V was pared by 3 bases and J by 3 bases, with 15 bases between. The CDR3 sequence is 15 residues long. CDR3 protein: CAWSAALLGKNIQYF. The CDR3 coding sequence is TGTGCCTGGAGCGCGGCCTTGCTGGGCAAAAACATTCAGTACTTC.

V and J are TRBV27 and TRBJ1-4, with 7 bases lining up with TRBD1. Germline assignment: CDR1 MNHEY and CDR2 SMNVEV (reference sequence). V shed 8 bases, J shed 5 bases, and the junction held 5 bases outside the gene matches. The CDR3 spans 13 residues. As DNA, the CDR3 is TGTGCCAGCCGAGGGACAGCAAATGAAAAACTGTTTTTT. Amino acids: CASRGTANEKLFF. The whole variable domain, remainder taken from reference TRBV27 and TRBJ1-4, is EAQVTQNPRYLITVTGKKLTVTCSQNMNHEYMSWYRQDPGLGLRQIYYSMNVEVTDKGDVPEGYKVSRKEKRNFPLILESPSPNQTSLYFCASRGTANEKLFFGSGTQLSVL.

CDR3 coding DNA: TGTGCCAGCAGTGAGGCCTATGGCTACACCTTC. Translating it yields CASSEAYGYTF. The chain recombines TRBV2 with TRBJ1-2, with unresolved D. Looked up from germline, CDR1 is SNHLY and CDR2 is FYNNEI. Deletions cut 3 bases from V and 4 bases from J, with 3 bases between. The CDR3 is 11 amino acids.